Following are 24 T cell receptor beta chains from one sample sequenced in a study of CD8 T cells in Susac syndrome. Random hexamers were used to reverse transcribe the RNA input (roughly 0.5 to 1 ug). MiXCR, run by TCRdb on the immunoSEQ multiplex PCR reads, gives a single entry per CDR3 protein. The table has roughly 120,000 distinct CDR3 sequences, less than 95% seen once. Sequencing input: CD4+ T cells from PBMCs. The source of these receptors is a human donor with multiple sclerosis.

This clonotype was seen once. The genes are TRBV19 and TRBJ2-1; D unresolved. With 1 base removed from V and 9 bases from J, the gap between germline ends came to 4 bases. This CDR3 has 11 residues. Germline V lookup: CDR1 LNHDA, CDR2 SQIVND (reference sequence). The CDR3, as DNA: TGTGCCAGTAGTATAGCTGGTGAGCAGTTCTTC. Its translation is CASSIAGEQFF.

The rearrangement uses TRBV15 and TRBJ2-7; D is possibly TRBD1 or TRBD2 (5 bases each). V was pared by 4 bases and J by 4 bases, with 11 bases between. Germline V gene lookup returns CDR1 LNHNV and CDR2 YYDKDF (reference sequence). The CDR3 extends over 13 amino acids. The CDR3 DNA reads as TGTGCCACCAGCACGGGACGGGGATACGAGCAGTACTTC. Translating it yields CATSTGRGYEQYF.

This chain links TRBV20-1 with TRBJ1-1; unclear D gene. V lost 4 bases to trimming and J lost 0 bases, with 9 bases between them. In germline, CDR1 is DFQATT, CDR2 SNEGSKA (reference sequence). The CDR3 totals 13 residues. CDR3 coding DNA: TGCAGTGCTACTGGTTTCATGAACACTGAAGCTTTCTTT. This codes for CSATGFMNTEAFF.

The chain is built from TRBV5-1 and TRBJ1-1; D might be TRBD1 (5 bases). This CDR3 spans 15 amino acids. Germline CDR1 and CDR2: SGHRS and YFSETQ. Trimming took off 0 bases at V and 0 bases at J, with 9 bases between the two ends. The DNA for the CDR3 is TGCGCCAGCAGCTTGGCCCCAGGGATGAACACTGAAGCTTTCTTT. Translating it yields CASSLAPGMNTEAFF.

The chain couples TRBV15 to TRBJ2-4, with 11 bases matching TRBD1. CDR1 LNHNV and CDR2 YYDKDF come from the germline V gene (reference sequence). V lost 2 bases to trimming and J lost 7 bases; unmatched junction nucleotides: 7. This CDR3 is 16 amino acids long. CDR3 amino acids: CATSRSGTGGVNIQYF. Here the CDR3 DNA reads TGTGCCACCAGCAGATCCGGGACAGGGGGAGTGAACATTCAGTACTTC. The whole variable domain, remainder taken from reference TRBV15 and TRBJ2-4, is DAMVIQNPRYQVTQFGKPVTLSCSQTLNHNVMYWYQQKSSQAPKLLFHYYDKDFNNEADTPDNFQSRRPNTSFCFLDIRSPGLGDTAMYLCATSRSGTGGVNIQYFGAGTRLSVL.

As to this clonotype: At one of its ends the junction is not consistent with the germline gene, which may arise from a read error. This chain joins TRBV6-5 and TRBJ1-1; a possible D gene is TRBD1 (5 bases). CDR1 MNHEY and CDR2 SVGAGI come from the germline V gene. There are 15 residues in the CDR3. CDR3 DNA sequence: TGTGCCAGCAGGCCAGGGAGTCCTAGGAACGCTGAAGCTTTCTTT. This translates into CASRPGSPRNAEAFF.

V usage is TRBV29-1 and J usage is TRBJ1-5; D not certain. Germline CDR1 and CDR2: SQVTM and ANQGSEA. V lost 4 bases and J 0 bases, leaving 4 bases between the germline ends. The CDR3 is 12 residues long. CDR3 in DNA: TGCAGCGTTGTAGATAGCAATCAGCCCCAGCATTTT. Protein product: CSVVDSNQPQHF. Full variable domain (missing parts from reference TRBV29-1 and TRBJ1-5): SAVISQKPSRDICQRGTSLTIQCQVDSQVTMMFWYRQQPGQSLTLIATANQGSEATYESGFVIDKFPISRPNLTFSTLTVSNMSPEDSSIYLCSVVDSNQPQHFGDGTRLSIL.

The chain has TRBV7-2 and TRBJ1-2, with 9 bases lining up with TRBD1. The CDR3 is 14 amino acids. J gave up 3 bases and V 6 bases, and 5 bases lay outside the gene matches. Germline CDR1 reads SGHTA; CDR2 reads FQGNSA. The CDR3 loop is CASSPGTGYYGYTF. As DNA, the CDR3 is TGTGCCAGCAGTCCCGGGACAGGGTACTATGGCTACACCTTC.

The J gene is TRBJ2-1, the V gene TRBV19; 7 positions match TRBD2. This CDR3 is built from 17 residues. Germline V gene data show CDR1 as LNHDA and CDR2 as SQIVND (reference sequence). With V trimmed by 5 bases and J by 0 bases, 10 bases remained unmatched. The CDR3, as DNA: TGTGCCAGTAGTCCGCGTTTTTCTAGCGGCTCCTACAATGAGCAGTTCTTC. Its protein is CASSPRFSSGSYNEQFF.

CDR3 nucleotides: TGCGCCAGCAGCTTGGGCTCGGGCGCGAACACTGAAGCTTTCTTT. Translation: CASSLGSGANTEAFF. The chain recombines TRBV5-1 with TRBJ1-1; D call uncertain. The CDR3 consists of 15 residues. V was clipped by 0 bases and J by 1 base, with 10 bases between them. Per the germline V gene, CDR1 is SGHRS and CDR2 is YFSETQ.

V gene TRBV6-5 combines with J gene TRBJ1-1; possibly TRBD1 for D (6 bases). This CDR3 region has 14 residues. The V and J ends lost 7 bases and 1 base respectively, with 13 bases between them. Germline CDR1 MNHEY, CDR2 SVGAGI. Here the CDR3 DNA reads TGTGCCAGCACGCCAAGGGGGACGAACACTGAAGCTTTCTTT. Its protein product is CASTPRGTNTEAFF.

The CDR3 spells CASSSGDNTQYF. The CDR3 nucleotides read TGCGCCAGCAGCTCGGGGGATAATACGCAGTATTTT. The V gene is TRBV5-1, the J gene TRBJ2-3, with D perhaps TRBD2 (6 bases). From germline, CDR1 is SGHRS and CDR2 YFSETQ. V was clipped by 3 bases and J by 7 bases, with 9 bases between them. CDR3 length: 12 amino acids.

The CDR3 spells CASSLESPDTQYF. Here the CDR3 DNA reads TGTGCCAGCAGTCTCGAAAGTCCAGATACGCAGTATTTT. The rearrangement joins TRBV28 to TRBJ2-3; D unclear. Germline assignment: CDR1 MDHEN and CDR2 SYDVKM. V dropped 5 bases and J dropped 4 bases, with 10 bases sitting between them. The CDR3 is 13 residues long.

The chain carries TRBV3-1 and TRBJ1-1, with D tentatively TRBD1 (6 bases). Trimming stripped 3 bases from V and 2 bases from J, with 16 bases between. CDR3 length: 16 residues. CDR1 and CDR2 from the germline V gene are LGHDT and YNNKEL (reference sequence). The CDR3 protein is CASSHGLGTTNTEAFF. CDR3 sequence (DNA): TGTGCCAGCAGCCATGGCCTCGGGACAACAAACACTGAAGCTTTCTTT. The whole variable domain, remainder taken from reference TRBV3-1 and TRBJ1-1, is DTAVSQTPKYLVTQMGNDKSIKCEQNLGHDTMYWYKQDSKKFLKIMFSYNNKELIINETVPNRFSPKSPDKAHLNLHINSLELGDSAVYFCASSHGLGTTNTEAFFGQGTRLTVV.

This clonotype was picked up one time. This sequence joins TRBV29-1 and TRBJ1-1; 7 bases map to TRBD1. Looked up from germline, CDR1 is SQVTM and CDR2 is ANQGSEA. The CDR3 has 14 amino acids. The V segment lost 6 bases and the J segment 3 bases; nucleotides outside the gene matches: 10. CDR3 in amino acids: CSVHRGFADTEAFF. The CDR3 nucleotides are TGCAGCGTGCACAGGGGTTTTGCGGACACTGAAGCTTTCTTT.

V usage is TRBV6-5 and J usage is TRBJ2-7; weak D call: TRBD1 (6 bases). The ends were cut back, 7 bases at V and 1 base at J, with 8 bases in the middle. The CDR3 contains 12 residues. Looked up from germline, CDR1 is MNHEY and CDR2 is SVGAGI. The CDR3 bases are TGTGCCAGCAAACAGGGTTCCTACGAGCAGTACTTC. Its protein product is CASKQGSYEQYF.

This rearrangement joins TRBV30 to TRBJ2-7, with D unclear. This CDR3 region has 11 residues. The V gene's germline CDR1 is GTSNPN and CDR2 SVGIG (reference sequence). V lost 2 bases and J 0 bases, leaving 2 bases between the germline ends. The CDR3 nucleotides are TGTGCCTGGAGTAGCTCCTACGAGCAGTACTTC. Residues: CAWSSSYEQYF.

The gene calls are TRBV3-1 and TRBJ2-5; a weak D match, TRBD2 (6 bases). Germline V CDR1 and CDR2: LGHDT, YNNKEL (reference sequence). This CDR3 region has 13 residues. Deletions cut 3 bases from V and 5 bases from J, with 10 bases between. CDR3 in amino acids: CASSQGGVETQYF. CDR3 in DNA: TGTGCCAGCAGCCAGGGGGGTGTGGAGACCCAGTACTTC.

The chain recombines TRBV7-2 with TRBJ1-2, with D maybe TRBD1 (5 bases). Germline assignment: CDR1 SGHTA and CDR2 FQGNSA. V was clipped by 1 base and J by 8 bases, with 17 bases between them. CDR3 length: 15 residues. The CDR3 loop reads CASSLVPGQGGGYTF. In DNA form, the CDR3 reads TGTGCCAGCAGCTTAGTTCCAGGGCAGGGAGGCGGCTACACCTTC.

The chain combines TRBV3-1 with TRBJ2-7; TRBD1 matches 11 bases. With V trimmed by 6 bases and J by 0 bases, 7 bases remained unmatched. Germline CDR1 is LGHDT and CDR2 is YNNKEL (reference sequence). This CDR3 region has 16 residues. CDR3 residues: CASSPLGTGGSYEQYF. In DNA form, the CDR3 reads TGTGCCAGCAGTCCCTTGGGGACAGGGGGCTCCTACGAGCAGTACTTC.

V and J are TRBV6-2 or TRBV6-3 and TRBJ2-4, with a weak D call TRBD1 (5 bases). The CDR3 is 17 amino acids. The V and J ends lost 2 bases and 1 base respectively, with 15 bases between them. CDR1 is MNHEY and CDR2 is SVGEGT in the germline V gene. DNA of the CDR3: TGTGCCAGCAGTTACAGGGGCAGCCTCCTGGCCAAAAACATTCAGTACTTC. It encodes CASSYRGSLLAKNIQYF.

CDR3: CASSQPDRGHGYTF. The CDR3, as DNA: TGCGCCAGCAGCCAGCCGGACAGGGGCCATGGCTACACCTTC. This chain uses TRBV4-3 with TRBJ1-2; 9 bases map to TRBD1. This CDR3 comprises 14 residues. The germline V gene encodes CDR1 LGHNA and CDR2 YSLEER. V was clipped by 3 bases and J by 6 bases; unmatched bases: 5.

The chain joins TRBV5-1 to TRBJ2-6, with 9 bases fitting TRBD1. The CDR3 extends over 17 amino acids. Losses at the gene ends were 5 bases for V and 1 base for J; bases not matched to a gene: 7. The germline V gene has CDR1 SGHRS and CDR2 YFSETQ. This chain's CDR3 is CASSPGTGNSGANVLTF. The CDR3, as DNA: TGCGCCAGCAGTCCCGGGACAGGGAATTCTGGGGCCAACGTCCTGACTTTC.

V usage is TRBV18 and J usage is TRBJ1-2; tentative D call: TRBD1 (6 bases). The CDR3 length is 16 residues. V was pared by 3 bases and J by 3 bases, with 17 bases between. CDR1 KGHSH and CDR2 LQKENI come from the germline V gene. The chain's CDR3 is CASSPLIQGLDYGYTF. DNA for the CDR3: TGTGCCAGCTCACCGTTGATACAGGGTCTCGACTATGGCTACACCTTC.